A selection of T cell receptor beta chains follows, all from one sample in a study of PD-1 blockade in mismatch repair-deficient tumors. TCRdb keeps only in-frame clones here, not all; method: immunoSEQ multiplex PCR. Counted here are approximately 50,000 clones, over 65% occurring once; the ten biggest clones make up about 3.1%. The source was peripheral blood, collected 4 weeks after starting pembrolizumab. The origin of the receptors is an adult with mismatch repair-deficient cancer. Both conserved end residues are part of each CDR3. The order of the fields is V gene, D gene, CDR3 protein. D genes are given only for firm matches.

v_call: TRBV10-3
d_call: TRBD2
cdr3_aa: CAISELAGGVYQETQYF

v_call: TRBV7-9
d_call: .
cdr3_aa: CASSFGGGGYTF

v_call: TRBV29-1
d_call: TRBD1
cdr3_aa: CSVEGSFWDRADEQYF

v_call: TRBV6-6
d_call: .
cdr3_aa: CASRGAYEQYF

v_call: TRBV5-4
d_call: .
cdr3_aa: CASSSGSGNTIYF

v_call: TRBV9
d_call: .
cdr3_aa: CASSVDVLNEQFF

v_call: TRBV7-2
d_call: .
cdr3_aa: CASSPFDTGELFF

v_call: TRBV19
d_call: .
cdr3_aa: CASTGTSNQPQHF

v_call: TRBV7-2
d_call: .
cdr3_aa: CASSLERGGGNTIYF

v_call: TRBV5-6
d_call: .
cdr3_aa: CASSSFLEGKNEKLFF

v_call: TRBV9
d_call: .
cdr3_aa: CASSVRDSETQYF

v_call: TRBV2
d_call: .
cdr3_aa: CASSAVSYRDIQYF

v_call: TRBV10-3
d_call: .
cdr3_aa: CAITLGTRAGGYTF

v_call: TRBV7-6
d_call: .
cdr3_aa: CASSSSWISGGNTIYF

v_call: TRBV7-9
d_call: TRBD1
cdr3_aa: CASTLRGQQGNTEAFF

v_call: TRBV9
d_call: TRBD2
cdr3_aa: CASSAAGTSGYEQYF

v_call: TRBV10-1
d_call: .
cdr3_aa: CASSESQGYGYTF

v_call: TRBV7-2
d_call: TRBD1
cdr3_aa: CASSRMGQGSYGYTF

v_call: TRBV11-2
d_call: .
cdr3_aa: CASVRNSGNTIYF

v_call: TRBV13
d_call: TRBD1
cdr3_aa: CASSPGGRAETQYF

v_call: TRBV27
d_call: .
cdr3_aa: CASSFGPENIQYF

v_call: TRBV27
d_call: .
cdr3_aa: CASIGAGRTYEQYF

v_call: TRBV6-5
d_call: .
cdr3_aa: CASSYSSGSRETQYF

v_call: TRBV5-6
d_call: .
cdr3_aa: CASSLGDTYHGYTF

v_call: TRBV7-2
d_call: .
cdr3_aa: CASSLGPYWANEQFF

v_call: TRBV9
d_call: .
cdr3_aa: CASSVGVNSGNTIYF

v_call: TRBV5-4
d_call: .
cdr3_aa: CASSLVAGMNTEAFF

v_call: TRBV6-1
d_call: .
cdr3_aa: CASRLTGEAFF

v_call: TRBV30
d_call: TRBD2
cdr3_aa: CAWSHGLAGAQETQYF

v_call: TRBV19
d_call: TRBD1
cdr3_aa: CASSLTGFNEKLFF

v_call: TRBV5-4
d_call: TRBD2
cdr3_aa: CASSPGTTYEQYF

v_call: TRBV6-1
d_call: .
cdr3_aa: CASSLSQGPGYEQYF

v_call: TRBV7-2
d_call: .
cdr3_aa: CASSWIYGYTF

v_call: TRBV7-2
d_call: .
cdr3_aa: CASSSQQGRGYTF

v_call: TRBV7-8
d_call: TRBD1
cdr3_aa: CASSSDRVYEQYF

v_call: TRBV5-1
d_call: .
cdr3_aa: CASSGDLFSYNEQFF

v_call: TRBV27
d_call: .
cdr3_aa: CASSLSGLSGELFF

v_call: TRBV11-1
d_call: .
cdr3_aa: CASSLGQSNTGELFF

v_call: TRBV6-6
d_call: TRBD2
cdr3_aa: CASRTVGSGRASEQYF

v_call: TRBV19
d_call: .
cdr3_aa: CASSNGGWHTEAFF

v_call: TRBV28
d_call: TRBD2
cdr3_aa: CASSPWIWGSGGSSSTDTQYF

v_call: TRBV11-3
d_call: TRBD1
cdr3_aa: CASSSPGLGGGTEAFF

v_call: TRBV14
d_call: .
cdr3_aa: CAVRPDGRSGNTIYF

v_call: TRBV2
d_call: .
cdr3_aa: CASNMNTEAFF

v_call: TRBV15
d_call: .
cdr3_aa: CATSRASYGYTF

v_call: TRBV2
d_call: .
cdr3_aa: CASREVYNEQFF

v_call: TRBV27
d_call: TRBD1
cdr3_aa: CASRRQGSDTQYF

v_call: TRBV11-2
d_call: .
cdr3_aa: CASSRARESYEQYF

v_call: TRBV18
d_call: TRBD2
cdr3_aa: CASSGLVASEQFF

v_call: TRBV14
d_call: .
cdr3_aa: CASSLTIGNSETQYF

v_call: TRBV30
d_call: .
cdr3_aa: CAWSGGSGYEKLFF

v_call: TRBV27
d_call: TRBD1
cdr3_aa: CASLGDRGAFF

v_call: TRBV18
d_call: .
cdr3_aa: CASSPPVSGAGELFF